The 24 T cell receptor beta chains below all came from one sample that was sequenced in a study of CD8 T cells in ankylosing spondylitis. Findings and limits, study-wide: Characteristic, it appeared, of ankylosing spondylitis blood was a TCR beta motif of eight or nine highly homologous variants.

TCRdb used MiXCR to reprocess the 5' RACE reads, holding one entry per CDR3 protein. The sample contains hundreds of thousands of distinct CDR3 sequences, 25% to 30% of which appear only once. The antigens these receptors bind are not known. The sample taken for sequencing was blood, either unsorted or a sorted T cell fraction (not recorded which). The receptors here all came from a male donor with ankylosing spondylitis.

This clonotype occurred a few times. The chain joins TRBV20-1 to TRBJ2-7, with TRBD2 matching over 8 bases. The germline V gene has CDR1 DFQATT and CDR2 SNEGSKA (reference sequence). With V trimmed by 1 base and J by 0 bases, 5 bases remained unmatched. The CDR3 covers 15 residues. The CDR3 region has the DNA TGCAGTGCTAGAGCGGGAGGGACACTCTCCTACGAGCAGTACTTC. It specifies CSARAGGTLSYEQYF.

This rearrangement joins TRBV10-3 to TRBJ1-1; 9 nucleotides agree with TRBD1. With 11 bases clipped from V and 5 bases from J, the junction kept 6 bases outside the gene matches. This CDR3 comprises 12 residues. CDR1 is ENHRY and CDR2 is SYGVKD in the germline V gene. CDR3 in DNA: TGTGCCGTACAGGGGGCACGTACTGAAGCTTTCTTT. Amino acids: CAVQGARTEAFF.

The chain joins TRBV7-2 to TRBJ1-4, with a weak D call TRBD1 (6 bases). V was cut by 4 bases and J by 7 bases, with 19 bases left in between. In germline, CDR1 is SGHTA, CDR2 FQGNSA. The CDR3 extends over 16 amino acids. The CDR3 spells CASSSQGTGFGEKLFF. The DNA for the CDR3 is TGTGCCAGCAGCTCCCAGGGTACAGGGTTTGGTGAAAAACTGTTTTTT.

This chain links TRBV11-2 with TRBJ2-3; 14 bases fit TRBD2. This CDR3 has 18 residues. Germline CDR1 SGHAT, CDR2 FQNNGV. J lost 7 bases, V lost 0 bases, and 9 bases had no gene match. CDR3 DNA sequence: TGTGCCAGCAGCTTAGAACTGGGACTAGCGGGAGCCGGATATACGCAGTATTTT. It yields the protein CASSLELGLAGAGYTQYF.

This clonotype was seen a handful of times. The chain carries TRBV4-2 and TRBJ2-7; 8 positions match TRBD1. The CDR3 loop spans 15 amino acids. Germline CDR1 and CDR2: LGHNA and YNFKEQ. The V gene end was trimmed by 4 bases and the J gene end by 4 bases; junction bases not matched to a gene: 9. The CDR3: CASSPRQGQSYEQYF. The CDR3 nucleotides read TGTGCCAGCAGCCCCCGACAGGGGCAATCGTACGAGCAGTACTTC.

CDR3 sequence: CSAVKRASSYNEQFF. In DNA, the CDR3 is TGCAGTGCTGTTAAGCGGGCCAGCTCCTACAATGAGCAGTTCTTC. V and J are TRBV20-1 and TRBJ2-1; TRBD2 might be the D (6 bases). CDR3 length: 15 amino acids. Germline V gives CDR1 DFQATT, CDR2 SNEGSKA (reference sequence). Deletions cut 5 bases from V and 0 bases from J, with 14 bases between.

The rearrangement joins TRBV5-1 to TRBJ2-4; 12 nucleotides match TRBD1. V shed 3 bases, J shed 8 bases, and the junction held 3 bases outside the gene matches. CDR1 SGHRS and CDR2 YFSETQ come from the germline V gene. CDR3 length: 14 residues. The DNA for the CDR3 is TGCGCCAGCAGCTCGGGACAGGGGGCTGACATTCAGTACTTC. Amino acids: CASSSGQGADIQYF.

This clonotype showed up just a few times. The chain has TRBV20-1 and TRBJ2-4, with 9 bases fitting TRBD1. CDR1 and CDR2 from the germline V gene are DFQATT and SNEGSKA (reference sequence). Unmatched junction bases numbered 10, after V lost 4 bases and J lost 0 bases. The CDR3 length is 17 residues. The chain's CDR3 is CSATRDRDILAKNIQYF. The CDR3 DNA is TGCAGTGCTACCCGGGACAGGGATATATTAGCCAAAAACATTCAGTACTTC.

This clonotype was seen many times. The chain links TRBV9 to TRBJ2-1; TRBD1 matches at 12 bases. CDR1 is SGDLS, CDR2 YYNGEE, per germline. The length of the CDR3 is 15 residues. Losses at the gene ends were 3 bases for V and 9 bases for J; bases not matched to a gene: 7. The CDR3 reads CASSGRDRGPIEQFF. The CDR3 DNA is TGTGCCAGCAGCGGCCGGGACAGGGGGCCTATTGAGCAGTTCTTC.

This clonotype is a singleton in its sample. The V gene is TRBV20-1, the J gene TRBJ1-1; D uncertain. The CDR3 is 15 residues long. V lost 2 bases, J lost 4 bases, and 17 bases lay in between. The germline V gene has CDR1 DFQATT and CDR2 SNEGSKA (reference sequence). In DNA form, the CDR3 reads TGCAGTGCTAGATTGACCGGGTCGGGTGGCACTGAAGCTTTCTTT. It is translated as CSARLTGSGGTEAFF.

CDR3 in DNA: TGTGCCAGCAGCCAAGATTTGGCAGGTTTGCGCGAGCAGTACTTC. Encoded protein: CASSQDLAGLREQYF. The chain has TRBV3-1 and TRBJ2-7; D not certain. Germline CDR1 and CDR2: LGHDT and YNNKEL (reference sequence). The CDR3 has 15 amino acids. The ends were cut back, 0 bases at V and 6 bases at J, with 15 bases in the middle.

This clonotype was counted between two and nine times. The genes are TRBV7-2 and TRBJ1-1; the D gene is possibly TRBD1 (5 bases). V dropped 11 bases and J dropped 4 bases, with 20 bases sitting between them. The CDR3 spans 14 residues. The germline CDR1 and CDR2 sequences are SGHTA and FQGNSA. The CDR3 region is CASEAGRGGTEAFF. The CDR3 coding sequence is TGTGCCTCGGAGGCAGGGCGGGGGGGCACTGAAGCTTTCTTT. Filled out from reference TRBV7-2 and TRBJ1-1, the complete variable domain reads GAGVSQSPSNKVTEKGKDVELRCDPISGHTALYWYRQSLGQGLEFLIYFQGNSAPDKSGLPSDRFSAERTGGSVSTLTIQRTQQEDSAVYLCASEAGRGGTEAFFGQGTRLTVV.

This clonotype was found once. The rearrangement joins TRBV5-1 to TRBJ1-1, with 7 bases identical to TRBD1. CDR1 is SGHRS and CDR2 is YFSETQ in the germline V gene. J was trimmed by 2 bases and V by 5 bases; bases with no gene match: 6. There are 14 residues in the CDR3. The CDR3 region is CASRVQGLNTEAFF. The CDR3 region has the DNA TGCGCCAGCAGGGTACAGGGGCTAAACACTGAAGCTTTCTTT.

This clonotype occurred a few times. The V gene is TRBV7-8, the J gene TRBJ1-5; maybe TRBD1 (5 bases). The germline V gene has CDR1 SGHVS and CDR2 FQNEAQ. V shed 2 bases and J shed 4 bases, with 12 bases lying between them. This CDR3 contains 15 residues. The CDR3 coding sequence is TGTGCCAGCAGCTTAAGCCCTCGGGGGAATCAGCCCCAGCATTTT. It translates to CASSLSPRGNQPQHF.

The CDR3 nucleotides read TGTGCCACCAGCAGAGAACTAGCGGGAGCCGGGGAGCAGTACTTC. This sequence encodes CATSRELAGAGEQYF. V gene TRBV15 combines with J gene TRBJ2-7, with 11 nucleotides matching TRBD2. The CDR3 covers 15 residues. Germline V gene sequence: CDR1 LNHNV, CDR2 YYDKDF (reference sequence). Trimming cost V 0 bases and J 7 bases; bases outside gene matches: 5.

This clonotype was detected a few times. The chain links TRBV12-3 or TRBV12-4 to TRBJ1-4; TRBD1 agrees at 9 bases. The CDR3 runs 15 residues. Trimming at V came to 6 bases and at J to 6 bases, leaving 8 bases not matched to a gene. The chain's CDR3 is CASRRTGESHEKLFF. CDR3 sequence (DNA): TGTGCCAGCAGAAGGACAGGGGAATCTCATGAAAAACTGTTTTTT.

In its sample, this clonotype was seen a few times. DNA for the CDR3: TGTGCCAGCAGCCCGGGGGACAGAAGATACGAGCAGTACTTC. Amino acids: CASSPGDRRYEQYF. V is TRBV11-1 and J is TRBJ2-7; tentatively, D is TRBD1 (7 bases). V lost 5 bases, J lost 4 bases, and 15 bases lay in between. CDR1 and CDR2 (germline): SGHAT, FQDESV (reference sequence). This CDR3 is 14 amino acids long.

This clonotype was detected only a few times. The chain couples TRBV29-1 to TRBJ2-7, with a weak D call TRBD2 (6 bases). This CDR3 is built from 12 residues. CDR1 is SQVTM, CDR2 ANQGSEA, per germline. The V gene lost 4 bases and the J gene lost 2 bases, with 9 bases spanning the gap. CDR3: CSVGEETYEQYF. DNA of the CDR3: TGCAGCGTTGGGGAGGAAACCTACGAGCAGTACTTC.

This clonotype was recorded a few times. The V gene is TRBV3-1, the J gene TRBJ2-5, with D uncertain. The germline CDR1 and CDR2 sequences are LGHDT and YNNKEL (reference sequence). The CDR3 extends over 13 amino acids. V shed 3 bases and J shed 2 bases, with 7 bases lying between them. The CDR3 region has the DNA TGTGCCAGCAGCCAGGCGTCTCAAGAGACCCAGTACTTC. Protein sequence: CASSQASQETQYF.

This clonotype was recorded at least ten times. The chain has TRBV29-1 and TRBJ1-1; D is ambiguous. This CDR3 contains 13 residues. The germline V and J ends were trimmed by 3 bases and 3 bases, with 11 bases remaining between them. In germline, CDR1 is SQVTM, CDR2 ANQGSEA. CDR3 nucleotide sequence: TGCAGCGTTGATGGGAGTAGGGACACTGAAGCTTTCTTT. Amino acids: CSVDGSRDTEAFF.

The chain carries TRBV7-2 and TRBJ1-2; the D gene is possibly TRBD1 (5 bases). Trimming took off 3 bases at V and 8 bases at J, with 16 bases between the two ends. Germline V lookup: CDR1 SGHTA, CDR2 FQGNSA. The length of the CDR3 is 14 residues. The DNA for the CDR3 is TGTGCCAGCAGCTTCGCCCAGGGATCGGGGGGCTACACCTTC. Translation: CASSFAQGSGGYTF. Supplemented by reference TRBV7-2 and TRBJ1-2, the full variable domain reads GAGVSQSPSNKVTEKGKDVELRCDPISGHTALYWYRQSLGQGLEFLIYFQGNSAPDKSGLPSDRFSAERTGGSVSTLTIQRTQQEDSAVYLCASSFAQGSGGYTFGSGTRLTVV.

The chain recombines TRBV20-1 with TRBJ2-3; tentatively, D is TRBD2 (6 bases). The CDR3 totals 13 residues. Germline CDR1 is DFQATT and CDR2 is SNEGSKA (reference sequence). Trimming took off 6 bases at V and 4 bases at J, with 14 bases between the two ends. CDR3 sequence (DNA): TGCAGTGCGGGACTGTTCTTACCAGATACGCAGTATTTT. Encoded protein: CSAGLFLPDTQYF.

This clonotype has only a few counts. The V call is TRBV20-1, the J call TRBJ2-1; 10 bases are shared with TRBD2. CDR3 length: 14 residues. The germline gives CDR1 DFQATT, CDR2 SNEGSKA (reference sequence). V was clipped by 4 bases and J by 7 bases; unmatched bases: 7. For the CDR3, the DNA is TGCAGTGCTAAACTAGCGGGAATTGTAAATGAGCAGTTCTTC. Amino acid sequence: CSAKLAGIVNEQFF.

The genes are TRBV10-3 and TRBJ2-7; D possibly corresponds to TRBD2 (7 bases). V lost 6 bases and J lost 3, with 15 bases in between. This CDR3 is 14 amino acids long. Germline lookup yields CDR1 ENHRY and CDR2 SYGVKD. CDR3 sequence (DNA): TGTGCCATCAGGGGGGTAGGGGGGGACTACGAGCAGTACTTC. Protein: CAIRGVGGDYEQYF.